Shown below are 5 T cell receptor beta chains from a single sample sequenced in a study of CD8 T cells in ankylosing spondylitis (dated by TCRdb to between 2016 and 2019). Libraries came from 5' RACE. Sequencing relied on an Illumina HiSeq 2500. TCRdb cleaned the public reads at Q25 with fastp, built clones with MiXCR and kept in-frame beta chains. Each record represents a unique CDR3 protein, reported with the most common genes and DNA among its rows. This sample holds around 340,000 distinct CDR3 sequences; 20% were observed only once. The top ten constitute around 13% of the sample. The sequenced sample consisted of blood, either unsorted or a sorted T cell fraction (not recorded which). The receptors derive from a male donor with ankylosing spondylitis or in good health (not recorded which).

The chain joins TRBV7-9 to TRBJ2-3, with 8 bases that match TRBD1. Germline CDR1 SEHNR, CDR2 FQNEAQ (reference sequence). This CDR3 is built from 16 residues. With V trimmed by 3 bases and J by 5 bases, 10 bases remained unmatched. The CDR3 DNA reads TGTGCCAGCAGCTTGGGTGCGGACAGGGACCAAGATACGCAGTATTTT. Translation: CASSLGADRDQDTQYF.

The chain is built from TRBV13 and TRBJ2-7; D may correspond to TRBD1 or TRBD2 (5 bases each). Trimming removed 2 bases at V and 3 bases at J, with 17 bases between. The CDR3 extends over 16 amino acids. Germline V lookup: CDR1 PRHDT, CDR2 FYEKMQ (reference sequence). CDR3 nucleotides: TGTGCCAGCAGCTTAAAGGGGCCGGGGCAGCGCTACGAGCAGTACTTC. Its translation: CASSLKGPGQRYEQYF.

The chain carries TRBV7-9 and TRBJ2-7, with D perhaps given as TRBD1 or TRBD2 (5 bases each). This CDR3 region has 14 residues. CDR1 and CDR2 (germline): SEHNR, FQNEAQ (reference sequence). The germline V and J ends were trimmed by 5 bases and 5 bases, with 16 bases remaining between them. The CDR3 nucleotides are TGTGCCAGCAGCCACATCGCCAGGGACCACGAGCAGTACTTC. Its translation: CASSHIARDHEQYF.

This clonotype appeared a few times. The chain joins TRBV6-1 to TRBJ2-5; perhaps TRBD2 as D (5 bases). Germline loops: CDR1 MNHNS, CDR2 SASEGT. Trimming shortened V by 6 bases and J by 5 bases, and 13 bases separated the two germline ends. The CDR3 covers 13 residues. CDR3 protein: CASRGRGGETQYF. The CDR3 DNA sequence: TGTGCCAGCAGGGGGAGAGGCGGGGAGACCCAGTACTTC.

This clonotype came up a few times. This chain uses TRBV20-1 with TRBJ2-1; D call uncertain. Germline CDR1 is DFQATT and CDR2 is SNEGSKA (reference sequence). This CDR3 is built from 12 residues. Trimming cost V 6 bases and J 5 bases, with 11 bases left between them. The CDR3: CSAPDVDNEQFF. The CDR3 DNA follows: TGCAGTGCACCGGACGTTGACAATGAGCAGTTCTTC.